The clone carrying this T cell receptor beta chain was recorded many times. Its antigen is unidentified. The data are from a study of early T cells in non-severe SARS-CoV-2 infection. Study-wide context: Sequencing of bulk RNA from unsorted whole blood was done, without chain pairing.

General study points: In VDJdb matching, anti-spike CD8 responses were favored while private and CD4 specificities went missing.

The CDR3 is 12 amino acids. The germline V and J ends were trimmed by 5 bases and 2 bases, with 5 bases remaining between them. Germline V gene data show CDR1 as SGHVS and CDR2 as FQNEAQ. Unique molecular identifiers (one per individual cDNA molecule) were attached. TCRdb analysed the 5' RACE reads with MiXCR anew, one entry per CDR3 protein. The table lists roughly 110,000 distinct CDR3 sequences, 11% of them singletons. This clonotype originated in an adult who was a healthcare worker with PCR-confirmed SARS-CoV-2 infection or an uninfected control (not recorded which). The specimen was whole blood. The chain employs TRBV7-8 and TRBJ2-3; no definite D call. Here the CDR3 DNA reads TGTGCCAGCAGCCACCTCACAGATACGCAGTATTTT. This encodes CASSHLTDTQYF.